The rows below give T cell receptor beta chains drawn from one sample of a study of glioma-infiltrating T cells. TCRdb re-called the multiplex PCR reads through MiXCR, storing one row per CDR3 protein. This table holds roughly 120,000 distinct CDR3 sequences, roughly 25% found once. The sample comprised glioma tissue, nonneoplastic brain tissue, or PBMCs (not recorded which). The receptors here all came from a human donor with low-grade glioma or glioblastoma, undergoing nonglioma brain surgery, or in good health (not recorded which). Both conserved end residues are part of each CDR3. The order of the fields is V gene, clone size, D gene, J gene, CDR3 protein, CDR3 DNA. The D gene is left open where the match is weak. Not every row has a clone size; where given, it reads once, few, many or a size class.

TRBV7-3	few	TRBD2	TRBJ2-1	CAGSPGTSGNTEQFF	TGTGCCGGCAGCCCCGGGACTAGCGGGAATACGGAGCAGTTCTTC
TRBV2	few	NA	TRBJ2-3	CASSEQSNTQYF	TGTGCCAGCAGTGAACAGAGTAATACGCAGTATTTT
TRBV20-1	few	TRBD2	TRBJ2-3	CSAGGSGRAGTDTQYF	TGCAGTGCTGGGGGTAGCGGGAGGGCGGGGACAGATACGCAGTATTTT
TRBV7-9	NA	TRBD1	TRBJ2-7	CASSLLTGGNYEQYF	TGTGCCAGCAGCCTACTGACAGGGGGAAACTACGAGCAGTACTTC
TRBV6-2/TRBV6-3	many	NA	TRBJ2-3	CASSYVLAASTDTQYF	TGTGCCAGCAGTTACGTATTAGCGGCCAGCACAGATACGCAGTATTTT
TRBV5-4	NA	TRBD2	TRBJ2-3	CASGTPAGAVDTQYF	TGTGCCAGCGGCACCCCAGCGGGAGCGGTAGATACGCAGTATTTT
TRBV4-2	many	TRBD2	TRBJ2-5	CASSHRSTSGIQETQYF	TGTGCCAGCAGCCACAGGTCGACTAGCGGAATTCAAGAGACCCAGTACTTC
TRBV24-1	NA	TRBD2	TRBJ2-1	CATSEIAGGLNEQFF	TGTGCCACCAGTGAAATAGCGGGAGGATTAAATGAGCAGTTCTTC
TRBV27	many	TRBD2	TRBJ2-1	CASSRRLAGGSRVRGNEQFF	TGTGCCAGCAGTCGCCGACTAGCGGGAGGGTCTCGGGTTCGGGGCAATGAGCAGTTCTTC
TRBV12-3/TRBV12-4	few	NA	TRBJ1-4	CASSLTGLNEKLFF	TGTGCCAGCAGTTTAACTGGACTGAATGAAAAACTGTTTTTT
TRBV10-3	NA	TRBD1	TRBJ1-1	CAITATTGETTKAFF	TGTGCCATCACCGCGACGACAGGGGAGACCACTAAAGCTTTCTTT
TRBV7-2	many	NA	TRBJ1-5	CASSLAARDTHHNQPQHF	TGTGCCAGCAGCTTAGCCGCTCGCGACACCCACCATAATCAGCCCCAGCATTTT
TRBV6-2/TRBV6-3	NA	NA	TRBJ1-1	CASRDGAGIVAEAFF	TGTGCCAGCAGGGACGGGGCAGGCATCGTCGCTGAAGCTTTCTTT
TRBV25-1	many	NA	TRBJ2-1	CASSLRTEGKPYNEQFF	TGTGCCAGCAGTTTACGGACGGAAGGGAAGCCCTACAATGAGCAGTTCTTC
TRBV19	many	NA	TRBJ1-5	CASSVGRLPQHF	TGTGCCAGTAGCGTGGGAAGGTTGCCCCAGCATTTT
TRBV29-1	many	TRBD2	TRBJ2-7	CSVAGTSGRAKDEQYF	TGCAGCGTTGCCGGGACTAGCGGGAGGGCTAAGGACGAGCAGTACTTC
TRBV20-1	many	NA	TRBJ2-6	CSAPQDGWTGANVLTF	TGCAGTGCTCCACAGGATGGATGGACTGGGGCCAACGTCCTGACTTTC
TRBV4-1	many	NA	TRBJ1-5	CASSQEELNQPQHF	TGCGCCAGCAGCCAAGAGGAACTCAATCAGCCCCAGCATTTT
TRBV7-2	many	NA	TRBJ2-5	CASSLVVRQETQYF	TGTGCCAGCAGCTTAGTCGTCAGACAAGAGACCCAGTACTTC
TRBV29-1	NA	NA	TRBJ1-2	CSVEDKGSGHRIYGYTF	TGCAGCGTTGAAGATAAAGGCTCGGGACACCGAATCTATGGCTACACCTTC
TRBV4-1	NA	NA	TRBJ2-3	CASSQDPWSRLITGKQYF	TGCGCCAGCAGCCAAGATCCGTGGTCCCGCCTGATCACAGGTAAGCAGTATTTT
TRBV29-1	many	TRBD1	TRBJ2-7	CSVSGTGLYEQYF	TGCAGCGTCTCCGGGACAGGATTATACGAGCAGTACTTC
TRBV25-1	many	NA	TRBJ1-6	CASSEFGRAGDSPLHF	TGTGCCAGCAGTGAATTTGGCAGGGCCGGGGATTCACCCCTCCACTTT
TRBV19	many	TRBD1	TRBJ1-1	CASSTRTGGQGDTEAFF	TGTGCCAGTAGTACGCGTACAGGGGGCCAAGGGGACACTGAAGCTTTCTTT
TRBV6-2/TRBV6-3	many	TRBD1	TRBJ2-3	CASSFLRDRGTDTQYF	TGTGCCAGCAGTTTCCTCCGGGACAGGGGCACAGATACGCAGTATTTT
TRBV15	many	TRBD2	TRBJ2-3	CATSDVGTRFSIDTQYF	TGTGCCACCAGCGACGTCGGGACTAGGTTTTCAATAGATACGCAGTATTTT
TRBV29-1	NA	TRBD1	TRBJ1-5	CSVRWTGHGEPQHF	TGCAGCGTAAGATGGACAGGGCATGGAGAGCCCCAGCATTTT
TRBV6-1	many	NA	TRBJ2-7	CASSYQQGKDHEQYF	TGTGCCAGCAGTTATCAACAGGGAAAGGACCACGAGCAGTACTTC
TRBV5-4	many	TRBD2	TRBJ2-3	CASSLYTSGSYTQYF	TGTGCCAGCAGCTTGTATACTAGCGGGTCATATACGCAGTATTTT
TRBV5-1	many	NA	TRBJ1-6	CASSLALPRPSPLHF	TGCGCCAGCAGCTTGGCCTTGCCTAGGCCTTCACCCCTCCACTTT
TRBV6-1	NA	NA	TRBJ1-1	CASRRVGDSTEAFF	TGTGCCAGCAGAAGGGTAGGAGACAGCACTGAAGCTTTCTTT
TRBV7-9	many	NA	TRBJ2-3	CASSFLGGTDTQYF	TGTGCCAGCAGCTTTCTGGGGGGCACAGATACGCAGTATTTT
TRBV18	many	NA	TRBJ2-5	CASSPDSSTIGTQYF	TGTGCCAGCTCACCTGACAGCAGCACTATCGGGACCCAGTACTTC
TRBV18	few	NA	TRBJ2-7	CASSPTIRDYEQYF	TGTGCCAGCTCACCAACGATCAGGGACTACGAGCAGTACTTC
TRBV7-9	many	TRBD2	TRBJ2-3	CASSSPSGRVDTQYF	TGTGCCAGCAGCTCCCCAAGCGGGAGAGTTGATACGCAGTATTTT
TRBV12-3/TRBV12-4	NA	NA	TRBJ2-7	CASAFSAGSYEQYF	TGTGCCAGCGCCTTCAGCGCAGGATCCTACGAGCAGTACTTC
TRBV6-6	many	NA	TRBJ2-7	CASSYNRGYEQYF	TGTGCCAGCAGTTACAACCGGGGCTACGAGCAGTACTTC
TRBV19	many	NA	TRBJ2-2	CASSVRGELFF	TGTGCCAGTAGTGTCCGGGGGGAGCTGTTTTTT
TRBV7-2	many	TRBD1	TRBJ2-1	CASSLIGQGAGEQFF	TGTGCCAGCAGCTTAATCGGGCAGGGGGCGGGTGAGCAGTTCTTC
TRBV19	many	NA	TRBJ1-5	CASNPKYGSHSNQPQHF	TGTGCCAGTAACCCCAAATACGGCAGCCACTCCAATCAGCCCCAGCATTTT
TRBV2	many	NA	TRBJ1-1	CASDRPGRAEAFF	TGTGCCAGCGACCGACCGGGGAGGGCTGAAGCTTTCTTT
TRBV27	many	NA	TRBJ2-3	CASSSSSWPDTQYF	TGTGCCAGCAGCTCGTCTAGCTGGCCAGATACGCAGTATTTT
TRBV30	NA	TRBD2	TRBJ2-3	CAWTPGTSYTDTQYF	TGTGCCTGGACTCCCGGGACTAGCTACACAGATACGCAGTATTTT
TRBV2	many	NA	TRBJ1-2	CASGVSSLGGYTF	TGTGCCAGCGGTGTCAGCTCACTCGGGGGCTACACCTTC
TRBV20-1	many	NA	TRBJ2-7	CSARDYGTPSYEQYF	TGCAGTGCTAGAGATTACGGGACCCCCTCCTACGAGCAGTACTTC
TRBV20-1	NA	TRBD1	TRBJ1-2	CSAPDRGQGNAF	TGCAGTGCTCCAGACAGGGGACAAGGCAACGCCTTC
TRBV6-2/TRBV6-3	many	NA	TRBJ2-1	CASSSTGKGRNNEQFF	TGTGCCAGCAGTTCAACAGGGAAAGGCAGGAACAATGAGCAGTTCTTC
TRBV19	many	NA	TRBJ1-5	CASSNLNQPQHF	TGTGCCAGTAGTAACCTAAATCAGCCCCAGCATTTT
TRBV10-3	many	NA	TRBJ2-7	CAIIPRLVAPIEQYF	TGTGCCATCATACCGAGACTCGTCGCCCCTATCGAGCAGTACTTC
TRBV20-1	many	TRBD2	TRBJ2-7	CSAGNLAGNSYEQYF	TGCAGTGCTGGTAACCTAGCGGGAAATAGCTACGAGCAGTACTTC
TRBV18	many	NA	TRBJ1-4	CASSLNRANEKLFF	TGTGCCAGCTCTCTCAACAGGGCCAATGAAAAACTGTTTTTT
TRBV12-3/TRBV12-4	many	TRBD1	TRBJ1-1	CASRKEGQLNTEAFF	TGTGCCAGTCGTAAAGAGGGACAGTTGAACACTGAAGCTTTCTTT
TRBV11-2	NA	NA	TRBJ2-1	CASSLVGGRSYNEQFF	TGTGCCAGCAGCTTAGTTGGCGGTCGTTCCTACAATGAGCAGTTCTTC
TRBV6-1	many	NA	TRBJ2-5	CASTPTGVETQYF	TGTGCCAGCACCCCCACGGGTGTCGAGACCCAGTACTTC
TRBV12-3/TRBV12-4	many	TRBD2	TRBJ2-3	CASSPSGATDTQYF	TGTGCCAGCAGCCCCAGCGGGGCCACAGATACGCAGTATTTT